This TCR beta chain was profiled in a study of cytomegalovirus exposure and HLA in healthy donors (TCRdb year 2017). With respect to the entire study: According to an earlier analysis of several hundred of the donors, about 179 million T cells yielded 117 million unique TCR beta sequences and 276 Gb of sequence data. Roughly 320 gigabases of sequencing data and around 80 million unique TCR sequences made up an early release that covered about 640 HLA-typed donors. Among the roughly 400 genotyped donors, 81% belonged to the genetic ancestry cluster associated with self-reported Caucasian donors. The study aimed to test whether cataloging public T cell receptors could reveal signatures of past pathogen exposure. The study used immunosequencing to profile the T cell repertoires of 666 subjects and linked those repertoires to cytomegalovirus serostatus. Besides the first cohort of approximately 710 subjects, a separate validation cohort made up of 120 different subjects was used. The study combined high-throughput TCR immunosequencing, statistical association of individual TCRs with disease status, and machine learning to predict cytomegalovirus infection status. To study patterns of TCR occurrence, a later analysis re-analyzed previously published TCR beta repertoires from around 670 donors and added high-resolution HLA genotyping. The later analysis used no new phenotypic data to find candidate immune exposures, relying instead on TCR beta sequences and their occurrence across donors. To decide whether each TCR beta V gene segment behaved as functional or pseudogenic, an earlier analysis of some 600 of the donors relied on high-throughput TCR beta sequencing. Donor age, sex, ethnicity and CMV serostatus were compiled alongside the repertoire data. A later genetic analysis used genome-wide SNP genotypes for about three fifths of the roughly 700 donors, treating that subset as a discovery cohort. Every repertoire in the discovery cohort had been generated on one and the same sequencing platform. HLA typing included class I and class II loci at four-digit resolution. The number of donors typed differed by locus, with roughly 629-640 for A, B, C, DRB1 and DQB1, around 520 for DQA1, 600 to 610 for DPA1, and some 470 for DPB1. Roughly 5 DR-DQ haplotypes were handled as single units for association and clustering because linkage in the cohort was strong. On average, 235,054 unique TCR beta nucleotide sequences were sequenced per donor among roughly 430 genotyped donors of the cohort, with roughly 19% of those sequences being non-productive. Study-level results and caveats: In an earlier analysis of some 500 of the donors, most TCR beta V segments appeared in productive rearrangements about 87% or about 30% of the time, broadly matching IMGT annotations. According to the authors, the approach could potentially be generalized to other disease states and immunological phenotypes. The presence/absence analyses assumed that sequencing depth was roughly uniform across donors, and that assumption may not be true. A further reported finding was that TCR beta sequences accurately predicted the HLA-A and HLA-B alleles for most subjects in the first cohort. Most TCR sequences were seen in very few donors, while some public TCRs were found in many individuals. In a later analysis, HLA-associated TCR beta chains showed more clonal expansion and lower generation probabilities than non-associated chains that were equally common. Linkage disequilibrium might explain the correlated functional status among segregating V segments, but an unknown experimental factor could not be excluded. Some IMGT-functional V segments, including TRBV6-2 and TRBV6-3, could not be told apart with the 87-base-pair reads, so those segments were excluded. According to a later analysis, most CMV-associated TCR beta chains appeared to be HLA-restricted, and the HLA associations seemed to be driven largely by CMV exposure. A later genetic analysis associated a missense DCLRE1C variant with V-gene and J-gene trimming of TCR beta chains, and an independent cohort replicated the association. Specific HLA alleles were associated with roughly 16,000 TCR beta sequences at a false discovery rate of 0.05 in a later analysis. The study gave a list of about 150 TCR beta chains associated with cytomegalovirus. In a later genetic analysis, fewer N-insertions in productive TCRs were reported among donors in an Asian-associated ancestry cluster than the approximately 670-donor mean. In a later analysis, the rate of TCR association differed among HLA loci, with DRB1 alleles having the most associated TCRs and HLA-C alleles having the fewest. Assigning TCR associations to individual alleles was difficult when HLA alleles, especially DR and DQ, strongly co-occurred. In both the original and validation cohorts, the classifier was reported to diagnose cytomegalovirus status with high specificity and sensitivity. CMV serostatus was the only immune exposure information available for the cohort. In vitro tests confirmed that a few of the cytomegalovirus-associated TCR beta chains recognize cytomegalovirus antigens. This cohort had only TCR beta chains sequenced, and the lack of alpha or paired-chain data limited which features could be detected. Because some donors lacked HLA typing at each locus, the association tests relied only on the typed subset. A cluster of highly shared sequence variants was judged likely to be a technical artifact of the sequencing pipeline. Because counts were too low, 15 or so rarely observed V segments, including chromosome 9 orphons, were excluded from the earlier analysis of some 590 of the donors. According to a later analysis, parvovirus B19, influenza, CMV and Epstein-Barr virus appeared linked to several top co-occurrence clusters.

The cohort consisted of 650 to 700 healthy bone marrow donors. All cohort members were sampled while nominally healthy, although unrecorded immune exposures were likely present. The donor was CMV seropositive and belonged to the group of 250 to 350 seropositive cohort members. Every donor gave a peripheral blood sample, and the peripheral blood mononuclear cells from that sample were used for TCR beta sequencing. Genomic DNA extraction from the blood cell samples was performed with the Qiagen DNeasy Blood Extraction Kit. With respect to this clone: The clone's antigen remains unknown. No much larger clone exists at a distance of one base, and base qualities are not known.

The library was generated by the immunoSEQ multiplex PCR assay. For the multiplex PCR, a mixture combining 60 forward primers for TCR Vbeta segments and 13 reverse primers for TCR Jbeta segments was used. Amplification of the CDR3 region of rearranged TCR beta genes was performed with a multiplex PCR assay on genomic DNA. The Illumina HiSeq System was used to sequence the amplified TCR beta libraries as 87-base-pair reads. On the authors' methods: A later analysis tallied approximately 87 million unique TCR beta chains across the 600 to 700 repertoires, and around 12 million of those chains were shared by two or more donors. To remove PCR and sequencing errors, raw reads were error-corrected and collapsed into unique sequences using a nearest-neighbor algorithm that merged closely related sequences. V, D and J gene segments were assigned by aligning CDR3 sequences to IMGT reference sequences. For a sequence to be retained, a match of at least six nucleotides to both a V gene segment and a J gene segment was required. Rearrangements were called productive when the CDR3 lacked stop codons and stayed in frame with V and J; all others were non-productive. Following IMGT convention, CDR3 was defined as the stretch from the second conserved V-encoded cysteine up to the conserved J-encoded phenylalanine. Sequences without an unambiguous match to a single V gene segment were excluded from the earlier analysis of 450 to 750 of the donors. In an earlier analysis of approximately 560 of the donors, a V segment was called functional when productive rearrangements were above 56.7%, and segregating when the standard deviation between donors exceeded 5%. A statistical classification framework was developed to diagnose cytomegalovirus status using the catalog of TCR beta chain sequences. V and J gene assignment, in a later analysis, came from comparing TCR nucleotide sequences with IMGT/GENE-DB human TR gene sequences. The TCRdist pipeline was used in a later analysis to assign CDR3 sequences and most-parsimonious VDJ recombination scenarios. In a later analysis, every TCR beta chain was defined by the combination of its CDR3 amino acid sequence and its V-gene family, and reads without a unique V-gene family were dropped. To address suspected cross-contamination and a sequencing artifact, a later analysis removed 450 to 700 highly shared, low-generation-probability nucleotide sequences. In a later analysis, a clonal expansion index was calculated for each public chain from normalized within-repertoire ranks of inferred template counts. Generation probabilities in a later analysis came from a VDJ recombination model fitted to out-of-frame rearrangements, and those results were checked against IGoR. A later analysis scored TCR-TCR, TCR-HLA and TCR-CMV co-occurrence with hypergeometric tests, applying a repertoire-size bias correction to TCR pairs. To estimate false discovery rates, a later analysis permuted the HLA or CMV assignments 20 times. In a later analysis, co-occurring TCRs were grouped using DBSCAN, with TCRdist sequence similarity added in when clustering inside HLA-allele-positive subsets. Co-occurrence clustering excluded repertoires with fewer than 30,000 or more than 120,000 public chains, plus five with anomalous nucleotide sharing. The immuneACCESS repertoire file appears here via TCRdb, limited to in-frame rearrangements. These files lack a portion of the clones; in checked studies, under half of the deficit traces to unresolved V genes, and the cause of the others is not known. V, J and clone size were drawn from that table, and D and trimming were deduced from the DNA. The sample has about 85,000 clones on record, approximately 80% of them singletons. 20% to 30% of the sample comes from the top ten.

CDR1 and CDR2, per the germline V gene (reference sequence), are MNHNY and SVGAGI. V loses 10 bases, J loses 1 base, and the germline ends lie 19 bases apart. The CDR3, cysteine through phenylalanine, is 16 amino acids long. This entry keeps only the CDR3 DNA: 48 bases, framed from base 1. The V and J genes are TRBV6-6 and TRBJ2-2; TRBD2 might be the D gene, on 7 matching bases. Source material: PBMCs. The clonotype comes from a woman aged 45 to 65 in good health and CMV-seropositive. The CDR3 protein sequence reads: CATQRGLAVNTGELFF. The sequenced DNA is TGTGCCACTCAACGGGGGCTAGCGGTGAACACCGGGGAGCTGTTTTTT.